The 14 T cell receptor beta chains reported below all come from one sample, sequenced in a study of cytomegalovirus exposure and HLA in healthy donors. Some clones are missing from TCRdb's copy, which holds only in-frame ones; the method was immunoSEQ multiplex PCR. The sample has some 190,000 clones; 86% are singletons. The sample comprised PBMCs. All receptors come from a man between 25 and 39 years old in good health and CMV-seropositive.

The chain couples TRBV4-3 to TRBJ2-7; 7 nucleotides align to TRBD1. V lost 1 base, J lost 7 bases, and 4 bases stayed unmatched. Per germline, CDR1 LGHNA and CDR2 YSLEER. This CDR3 comprises 13 residues. CDR3 coding DNA: TGCGCCAGCAGCCAAGTCACAGGGGAAGAGCAGTACTTC. Translated, it gives CASSQVTGEEQYF.

The V call is TRBV11-2, the J call TRBJ2-2, with 10 bases that match TRBD2. The CDR3 consists of 17 residues. V was clipped by 6 bases and J by 3 bases; unmatched bases: 10. Looked up from germline, CDR1 is SGHAT and CDR2 is FQNNGV. The CDR3 sequence: CASRVFSGGKDTGELFF. The CDR3 coding sequence is TGTGCCAGCAGGGTATTTAGCGGGGGGAAGGACACCGGGGAGCTGTTTTTT.

The V call is TRBV7-2, the J call TRBJ2-7; 13 bases fit TRBD2. The CDR3 has 17 amino acids. The junction had 6 bases not matched to a gene; V was cut back by 2 bases and J by 2 bases. Per the germline V gene, CDR1 is SGHTA and CDR2 is FQGNSA. CDR3 in DNA: TGTGCCAGCAGCTTATCCGGGACTAGCGGGGTTCCCTACGAGCAGTACTTC. This translates into CASSLSGTSGVPYEQYF.

This rearrangement joins TRBV5-4 to TRBJ2-1; 9 positions agree with TRBD2. Trimming removed 3 bases from V and 8 bases from J; junction bases left unmatched: 18. The CDR3 is made up of 18 amino acids. CDR1 is SGHNT and CDR2 is YYREEE in the germline V gene (reference sequence). The CDR3 spells CASSYKIGVAGVSDEQFF. In DNA, the CDR3 is TGTGCCAGCAGCTACAAGATCGGGGTAGCGGGAGTATCGGATGAGCAGTTCTTC.

CDR3 residues: CASSYSSGFEQFF. In nucleotides, the CDR3 is TGTGCCAGCAGCTACTCAAGCGGTTTTGAGCAGTTCTTC. The V call is TRBV5-6, the J call TRBJ2-1; D may be TRBD2 (5 bases). The CDR3 length is 13 residues. Germline V gene data show CDR1 as SGHDT and CDR2 as YYEEEE. V was cut by 3 bases and J by 9 bases, with 13 bases left in between.

The gene calls are TRBV27 and TRBJ1-2; D gene uncertain. The CDR3 length is 11 residues. V shed 10 bases and J shed 2 bases, with 8 bases lying between them. Germline CDR1 and CDR2: MNHEY and SMNVEV (reference sequence). The CDR3 DNA reads as TGTGCCACCCGGGAAAACTATGGCTACACCTTC. It translates to CATRENYGYTF.

CDR3 loop: CASSEILRGGYTF. The CDR3 bases are TGTGCCAGCAGTGAGATCCTCCGAGGCGGCTACACCTTC. This chain uses TRBV2 with TRBJ1-2; D is unclear. Trimming took 3 bases from V and 8 from J, leaving 13 bases between them. Germline V gene lookup returns CDR1 SNHLY and CDR2 FYNNEI. The CDR3 sequence is 13 residues long.

This chain links TRBV5-4 with TRBJ2-7; no clear D gene. Germline V gives CDR1 SGHNT, CDR2 YYREEE (reference sequence). This CDR3 has 15 amino acids. The V end lost 2 bases, the J end lost 4 bases, and 16 bases lay between the germline ends. The CDR3 spells CASSFDMRSDYEQYF. CDR3 sequence (DNA): TGTGCCAGCAGCTTTGACATGCGAAGCGATTACGAGCAGTACTTC. The full variable domain, rest sourced from reference TRBV5-4 and TRBJ2-7, is ETGVTQSPTHLIKTRGQQVTLRCSSQSGHNTVSWYQQALGQGPQFIFQYYREEENGRGNFPPRFSGLQFPNYSSELNVNALELDDSALYLCASSFDMRSDYEQYFGPGTRLTVT.

The rearrangement links TRBV4-3 to TRBJ1-5; D is ambiguous. The CDR3 runs 15 residues. Germline V CDR1 and CDR2: LGHNA, YSLEER. The ends were cut back, 1 base at V and 3 bases at J, with 10 bases in the middle. The CDR3 bases are TGCGCCAGCAGCCAAGGAAGGACTTACAATCAGCCCCAGCATTTT. It yields the protein CASSQGRTYNQPQHF.

This chain joins TRBV29-1 and TRBJ2-1; 14 positions agree with TRBD2. Germline V CDR1 and CDR2: SQVTM, ANQGSEA. J lost 3 bases, V lost 7 bases, and 11 bases had no gene match. The CDR3 length is 17 residues. This CDR3 reads CSASGLAGGLHYNEQFF. For the CDR3, the DNA is TGCAGCGCCTCAGGACTAGCGGGAGGCCTACACTACAATGAGCAGTTCTTC.

This chain links TRBV25-1 with TRBJ2-3; D call uncertain. The CDR3 runs 13 residues. Per germline, CDR1 MGHDK and CDR2 SYGVNS. V was shortened by 3 bases and J by 7 bases, with 11 bases between the two germline ends. The CDR3 sequence is CASSELGLHTQYF. The CDR3 DNA is TGTGCCAGCAGTGAGCTAGGGTTACATACGCAGTATTTT.

The V and J genes are TRBV5-1 and TRBJ1-2; possibly TRBD1 for D (6 bases). V lost 4 bases, J lost 4 bases, and 11 bases lay in between. CDR3 length equals 13 residues. Germline CDR1 and CDR2: SGHRS and YFSETQ. The CDR3 here is CASSEDSPYGYTF. DNA for the CDR3: TGCGCCAGCAGCGAGGACAGCCCCTATGGCTACACCTTC.

The rearrangement links TRBV2 to TRBJ2-2, with TRBD1 identical over 8 bases. The germline V gene encodes CDR1 SNHLY and CDR2 FYNNEI. The length of the CDR3 is 15 residues. Losses at the gene ends were 9 bases for V and 2 bases for J; bases not matched to a gene: 8. CDR3 in DNA: TGTGCCAGGGATATGGACAGGGTTAACACCGGGGAGCTGTTTTTT. Translation gives CARDMDRVNTGELFF. The complete variable domain, with remaining parts taken from reference TRBV2 and TRBJ2-2, reads EPEVTQTPSHQVTQMGQEVILRCVPISNHLYFYWYRQILGQKVEFLVSFYNNEISEKSEIFDDQFSVERPDGSNFTLKIRSTKLEDSAMYFCARDMDRVNTGELFFGEGSRLTVL.

This clone was seen just once. This chain joins TRBV27 and TRBJ2-1; D not resolved. The CDR3 has 17 residues. The germline V gene has CDR1 MNHEY and CDR2 SMNVEV (reference sequence). Trimming shortened V by 3 bases and J by 0 bases, and 15 bases separated the two germline ends. CDR3 sequence (DNA): TGTGCCAGCAGTTTTCCCACATTACACACCTCCTACAATGAGCAGTTCTTC. Protein sequence: CASSFPTLHTSYNEQFF.